The 28 T cell receptor beta chains below were found in one sample sequenced in a study of graft-versus-host responses after intestinal transplantation. The authors combined 200,000 CFSE-labeled responder cells with 200,000 irradiated, violet-dye-labeled stimulator cells in plates. TCRdb's table, derived via immunoSEQ multiplex PCR, lists solely in-frame clones and lacks some. Of thousands of clones in the sample, 30% to 35% were seen once. The sample consisted of alloreactive CD8+ T cells from a mixed lymphocyte reaction culture, taken before transplantation. Subset meaning: CFSE-low proliferating T cells sorted from roughly six-day pre-transplant mixed lymphocyte reaction (GvH or HvG direction). These TCRs come from a human patient who was an organ donor for intestinal transplantation.

This clone was detected a few times. This sequence joins TRBV6-5 and TRBJ2-7; the D gene is possibly TRBD2 (6 bases). V lost 10 bases, J lost 2 bases, and 15 bases lay in between. The CDR3 is 13 amino acids. Germline V gives CDR1 MNHEY, CDR2 SVGAGI. DNA of the CDR3: TGTGCCACCACTTGGGGGGAAGCCTACGAGCAGTACTTC. Its protein product is CATTWGEAYEQYF.

This clone was seen more than once but under ten times. The rearrangement uses TRBV2 and TRBJ2-7; 8 positions match TRBD1. Germline V gives CDR1 SNHLY, CDR2 FYNNEI. V lost 5 bases, J lost 3 bases, and 6 bases stayed unmatched. This CDR3 is 14 amino acids long. The CDR3 protein is CASSPRDRFYEQYF. CDR3 DNA: TGTGCCAGCAGTCCCCGGGACAGGTTCTACGAGCAGTACTTC.

The chain has TRBV7-9 and TRBJ2-1, with D possibly being TRBD2 (6 bases). Germline V CDR1 and CDR2: SEHNR, FQNEAQ (reference sequence). The CDR3 length is 14 residues. V was pared by 3 bases and J by 5 bases, with 11 bases between. CDR3 bases: TGTGCCAGCAGCTTCCAGGGAGGTCACAATGAGCAGTTCTTC. It specifies CASSFQGGHNEQFF.

The chain joins TRBV2 to TRBJ2-2; the match to TRBD2 covers 9 bases. The CDR3 is 15 residues long. V shed 7 bases and J 3 bases; nucleotides not matched to a gene: 6. The germline V gene has CDR1 SNHLY and CDR2 FYNNEI. Written as DNA, the CDR3 is TGTGCCAGCAAATCGCCTAGCGGGGACACCGGGGAGCTGTTTTTT. Translated: CASKSPSGDTGELFF.

The chain joins TRBV5-4 to TRBJ2-3; 8 bases line up with TRBD2. The CDR3 extends over 20 amino acids. Germline CDR1 and CDR2: SGHNT and YYREEE (reference sequence). V dropped 3 bases and J dropped 2; count of bases not matched to a gene: 20. The DNA of the CDR3 is TGTGCCAGCAGCTGGTCCCTAGGGACTAGGTGGCTCTCCTTCACAGATACGCAGTATTTT. This codes for CASSWSLGTRWLSFTDTQYF.

This clone was counted a few times. The V and J genes are TRBV5-1 and TRBJ2-3, with 8 bases lining up with TRBD2. This CDR3 is 16 amino acids long. The J segment lost 3 bases and the V segment lost 4 bases, leaving 10 bases of the junction unmatched. In germline, CDR1 is SGHRS, CDR2 YFSETQ. The CDR3 DNA reads TGCGCCAGCAGCGTCACCGGGGGGGCCAGGACAGATACGCAGTATTTT. Protein: CASSVTGGARTDTQYF. Looking up the rest from reference TRBV5-1 and TRBJ2-3 gives the full variable domain: KAGVTQTPRYLIKTRGQQVTLSCSPISGHRSVSWYQQTPGQGLQFLFEYFSETQRNKGNFPGRFSGRQFSNSRSEMNVSTLELGDSALYLCASSVTGGARTDTQYFGPGTRLTVL.

The chain couples TRBV5-6 to TRBJ2-5; the D gene is possibly TRBD2 (6 bases). CDR3 length: 14 residues. Trimming cost V 4 bases and J 2 bases, with 12 bases left between them. The germline gives CDR1 SGHDT, CDR2 YYEEEE. The CDR3 reads CASSLGLSQETQYF. The CDR3 DNA follows: TGTGCCAGCAGCCTTGGACTATCACAAGAGACCCAGTACTTC.

The chain combines TRBV4-3 with TRBJ2-7, with D tentatively TRBD2 (6 bases). Trimming took off 0 bases at V and 2 bases at J, with 11 bases between the two ends. The CDR3 runs 15 residues. Germline V lookup: CDR1 LGHNA, CDR2 YSLEER. CDR3 in DNA: TGCGCCAGCAGCCAAGAACCGGACTATGCCTACGAGCAGTACTTC. Amino acids: CASSQEPDYAYEQYF.

The gene calls are TRBV7-9 and TRBJ1-1, with 8 positions matching TRBD1. The length of the CDR3 is 16 residues. V lost 1 base, J lost 2 bases, and 6 bases stayed unmatched. CDR1 and CDR2 from the germline V gene are SEHNR and FQNEAQ (reference sequence). DNA for the CDR3: TGTGCCAGCAGCTTAGGTGGACAGGGAATTAACACTGAAGCTTTCTTT. This sequence encodes CASSLGGQGINTEAFF.

Relative to its sample, this clone is medium-sized. This chain connects TRBV28 to TRBJ2-7; 7 nucleotides match TRBD2. V lost 4 bases and J lost 0; bases outside the gene matches: 3. The CDR3 length is 14 residues. CDR1 is MDHEN and CDR2 is SYDVKM in the germline V gene. The CDR3 nucleotides are TGTGCCAGCAGTTCCCGGGACTACTCCTACGAGCAGTACTTC. Protein product: CASSSRDYSYEQYF.

V usage is TRBV6-1 and J usage is TRBJ2-1; D unresolved. Germline lookup yields CDR1 MNHNS and CDR2 SASEGT. The CDR3 is 15 residues long. V lost 0 bases and J 8 bases, leaving 14 bases between the germline ends. The CDR3: CASSEAPMGSYEQFF. The CDR3 DNA is TGTGCCAGCAGTGAAGCGCCCATGGGTAGCTATGAGCAGTTCTTC.

This clone is deemed medium-sized. The chain employs TRBV7-6 and TRBJ2-7; the D gene is possibly TRBD2 (6 bases). The CDR3 totals 13 residues. Trimming cost V 1 base and J 6 bases, with 10 bases left between them. Germline V CDR1 and CDR2: SGHVS, FNYEAQ. The CDR3 here is CASSLGMGGEQYF. CDR3 nucleotide sequence: TGTGCCAGCAGCTTAGGGATGGGGGGCGAGCAGTACTTC.

The chain recombines TRBV13 with TRBJ2-2; 9 bases align to TRBD2. Germline lookup yields CDR1 PRHDT and CDR2 FYEKMQ (reference sequence). This CDR3 contains 16 residues. The trim removed 4 bases at V and 5 bases at J, leaving 8 bases unmatched. The CDR3 coding sequence is TGTGCCAGCAGCTGGGGACTCAGCGGGAGGACCGGGGAGCTGTTTTTT. Its translation: CASSWGLSGRTGELFF. The whole variable domain, remainder taken from reference TRBV13 and TRBJ2-2, is AAGVIQSPRHLIKEKRETATLKCYPIPRHDTVYWYQQGPGQDPQFLISFYEKMQSDKGSIPDRFSAQQFSDYHSELNMSSLELGDSALYFCASSWGLSGRTGELFFGEGSRLTVL.

V gene TRBV28 combines with J gene TRBJ1-2; perhaps TRBD1 as D (6 bases). The V and J ends lost 6 bases and 7 bases respectively, with 18 bases between them. This CDR3 contains 14 residues. The V gene's germline CDR1 is MDHEN and CDR2 SYDVKM. CDR3 nucleotide sequence: TGTGCCAGCAGGCCGGGACATACCGGACGTGGCTACACCTTC. As protein: CASRPGHTGRGYTF.

This chain joins TRBV7-9 and TRBJ1-4; no clear D gene. The germline CDR1 and CDR2 sequences are SEHNR and FQNEAQ (reference sequence). The CDR3 covers 15 residues. Trimming cost V 5 bases and J 7 bases, with 17 bases left between them. The CDR3 sequence: CASSPLDRAGEKLFF. The CDR3 DNA is TGTGCCAGCAGCCCACTGGACCGGGCGGGTGAAAAACTGTTTTTT. Using reference TRBV7-9 and TRBJ1-4 for the parts outside the CDR3, the full variable domain is DTGVSQNPRHKITKRGQNVTFRCDPISEHNRLYWYRQTLGQGPEFLTYFQNEAQLEKSRLLSDRFSAERPKGSFSTLEIQRTEQGDSAMYLCASSPLDRAGEKLFFGSGTQLSVL.

A few counts support this clone. V and J are TRBV13 and TRBJ1-1; perhaps TRBD1 as D (6 bases). The CDR3 runs to 17 residues. Germline V gives CDR1 PRHDT, CDR2 FYEKMQ (reference sequence). V was clipped by 5 bases and J by 5 bases, with 24 bases between them. CDR3: CASSHGEGRWGATEAFF. In DNA, the CDR3 is TGTGCCAGCAGCCACGGGGAGGGGAGATGGGGGGCGACTGAAGCTTTCTTT.

This clone has only a few counts. The CDR3 sequence: CASYRPTGYRQPQHF. CDR3 coding DNA: TGTGCCAGCTACCGTCCGACAGGGTATCGTCAGCCCCAGCATTTT. The V call is TRBV28, the J call TRBJ1-5, with 7 bases aligning to TRBD1. CDR3 size: 15 residues. Germline V CDR1 and CDR2: MDHEN, SYDVKM. J gave up 6 bases and V 8 bases, and 13 bases lay outside the gene matches.

The CDR3 region has the DNA TGTGCCAGCAGTGACGTTGAGGGAGGACGGGAGATTGGCACCGGGGAGCTGTTTTTT. It encodes CASSDVEGGREIGTGELFF. J is TRBJ2-2 and V is TRBV6-1, with a tentative D call TRBD2 (6 bases). The germline CDR1 and CDR2 sequences are MNHNS and SASEGT. V lost 3 bases and J lost 4, with 24 bases in between. The CDR3 covers 19 residues.

The chain uses TRBV29-1 and TRBJ2-5; 8 bases fit TRBD2. From germline, CDR1 is SQVTM and CDR2 ANQGSEA. The CDR3 is made up of 13 amino acids. CDR3 DNA sequence: TGCAATACTCGGACTAGCAAGTGGGAGACCCAGTACTTC. Its translation: CNTRTSKWETQYF. The entire variable domain, with the rest obtained from reference TRBV29-1 and TRBJ2-5, is as follows: SAVISQKPSRDICQRGTSLTIQCQVDSQVTMMFWYRQQPGQSLTLIATANQGSEATYESGFVIDKFPISRPNLTFSTLTVSNMSPEDSSIYLCNTRTSKWETQYFGPGTRLLVL.

The gene calls are TRBV5-5 and TRBJ2-6, with 9 positions matching TRBD1. The germline gives CDR1 SGHKS, CDR2 YYEKEE (reference sequence). The CDR3 has 17 residues. V was pared by 3 bases and J by 2 bases, with 6 bases of the junction left unmatched. The CDR3 loop reads CASSSTGGGTGANVLTF. The CDR3 DNA reads TGTGCCAGCAGCTCGACAGGGGGGGGTACTGGGGCCAACGTCCTGACTTTC. Variable domain in full (rest from reference TRBV5-5 and TRBJ2-6): DAGVTQSPTHLIKTRGQQVTLRCSPISGHKSVSWYQQVLGQGPQFIFQYYEKEERGRGNFPDRFSARQFPNYSSELNVNALLLGDSALYLCASSSTGGGTGANVLTFGAGSRLTVL.

The rearrangement uses TRBV27 and TRBJ2-7; no clear D gene. The ends were cut back, 6 bases at V and 4 bases at J, with 16 bases in the middle. Germline CDR1 and CDR2: MNHEY and SMNVEV (reference sequence). The CDR3 runs to 14 residues. This chain's CDR3 is CASSPSVHGYEQYF. In DNA, the CDR3 is TGTGCCAGCAGCCCCTCCGTCCACGGGTACGAGCAGTACTTC.

This clone has just a few counts. The chain joins TRBV5-1 to TRBJ1-2, with a possible D match to TRBD1 (5 bases). CDR3 length: 15 residues. The germline V and J ends were trimmed by 4 bases and 2 bases, with 15 bases remaining between them. In germline, CDR1 is SGHRS, CDR2 YFSETQ. CDR3 protein: CASSPIREGNYGYTF. For the CDR3, the DNA is TGCGCCAGCAGCCCAATCAGGGAGGGCAACTATGGCTACACCTTC.

The chain uses TRBV4-3 and TRBJ2-7; the D gene is possibly TRBD2 (5 bases). The CDR3 covers 15 residues. V lost 1 base and J lost 2, with 12 bases in between. Germline V gene data show CDR1 as LGHNA and CDR2 as YSLEER. CDR3 coding DNA: TGCGCCAGCAGCCAAGTGTTCTCTAGCCCCTACGAGCAGTACTTC. It yields the protein CASSQVFSSPYEQYF.

Relative to its sample, this clone is medium-sized. This chain connects TRBV5-1 to TRBJ2-7, with D maybe TRBD1 (6 bases). V shed 3 bases and J shed 1 base, with 11 bases lying between them. CDR1 and CDR2 from the germline V gene are SGHRS and YFSETQ. The CDR3 length is 14 residues. The CDR3 reads CASSWGTGSYEQYF. CDR3 coding DNA: TGCGCCAGCAGCTGGGGAACAGGGTCCTACGAGCAGTACTTC.

This clone has just a few counts. J is TRBJ2-1 and V is TRBV19; 7 bases match TRBD2. The germline V gene has CDR1 LNHDA and CDR2 SQIVND (reference sequence). Losses at the gene ends were 0 bases for V and 2 bases for J; bases not matched to a gene: 13. There are 19 residues in the CDR3. The CDR3 is CASSIDGGYSGSAYNEQFF. For the CDR3, the DNA is TGTGCCAGTAGTATAGACGGGGGGTATAGCGGTTCTGCCTACAATGAGCAGTTCTTC.

The CDR3, as DNA: TGTGCCAGCTCACCATCCGAGGAAGACAGCCCTTACTTC. The encoded protein is CASSPSEEDSPYF. The chain is built from TRBV18 and TRBJ2-7; D may be TRBD1 (5 bases). Germline V lookup: CDR1 KGHSH, CDR2 LQKENI. The V and J ends lost 2 bases and 13 bases respectively, with 18 bases between them. There are 13 residues in the CDR3.

This chain joins TRBV13 and TRBJ2-3; D call uncertain. CDR3 length equals 14 residues. Germline V gives CDR1 PRHDT, CDR2 FYEKMQ (reference sequence). Trimming took 3 bases from V and 3 from J, leaving 10 bases between them. In DNA form, the CDR3 reads TGTGCCAGCAGCTTCCCGAGTTGGACAGATACGCAGTATTTT. Translating gives CASSFPSWTDTQYF.

This clone was recorded a few times. The rearrangement joins TRBV5-6 to TRBJ1-5; no clear D. The V gene lost 2 bases and the J gene lost 0 bases, with 6 bases spanning the gap. The CDR3 has 14 amino acids. Germline V lookup: CDR1 SGHDT, CDR2 YYEEEE. CDR3 in amino acids: CASSFSFSNQPQHF. The DNA for the CDR3 is TGTGCCAGCAGCTTCTCTTTTAGCAATCAGCCCCAGCATTTT.